These 12 T cell receptor beta chains share one sample of origin, sequenced in a study of T cell repertoires in cytomegalovirus infection. TCRdb processed the reads anew with MiXCR; each CDR3 protein has one entry. The profile shows about 160,000 distinct CDR3 sequences, approximately 21% of them singletons. These receptors' targets are unknown. Sequences were derived from CD8+ T cells from cultured PBMCs, sampled from culture after CMV antigen stimulation. These receptors all stem from a human donor in good health (CMV status not recorded). Some clones in this sample may be carry-over from other donors' samples.

V usage is TRBV27 and J usage is TRBJ2-3; 9 bases map to TRBD1. The trim removed 4 bases at V and 1 base at J, leaving 15 bases unmatched. The CDR3 is 19 residues long. CDR1 is MNHEY and CDR2 is SMNVEV in the germline V gene (reference sequence). CDR3 DNA: TGTGCCAGCAGTTCCCTCCGGGACAGGGAATGGGTCGGCACAGATACGCAGTATTTT. Residues: CASSSLRDREWVGTDTQYF.

The V call is TRBV12-3 or TRBV12-4, the J call TRBJ1-5; D gene uncertain. Deletions cut 8 bases from V and 1 base from J, with 6 bases between. The CDR3 has 12 amino acids. The CDR3 region has the DNA TGTGCCAGCCAGGACAGCAATCAGCCCCAGCATTTT. It translates to CASQDSNQPQHF.

This chain connects TRBV28 to TRBJ1-4; no clear D. V gave up 3 bases and J gave up 5 bases, with 10 bases separating them. The CDR3 extends over 14 amino acids. Germline lookup yields CDR1 MDHEN and CDR2 SYDVKM. CDR3 in amino acids: CASSFPTANEKLFF. The CDR3 nucleotides read TGTGCCAGCAGTTTTCCCACCGCAAATGAAAAACTGTTTTTT.

This chain links TRBV6-5 with TRBJ2-4, with TRBD1 matching 9 bases. V dropped 2 bases and J dropped 4; count of bases not matched to a gene: 3. The CDR3 is 15 amino acids. Per germline, CDR1 MNHEY and CDR2 SVGAGI. Written as DNA, the CDR3 is TGTGCCAGCAGTTACGGACAGGGGCCAAAAAACATTCAGTACTTC. It is translated as CASSYGQGPKNIQYF.

V gene TRBV4-1 combines with J gene TRBJ1-4, with TRBD1 matching 12 bases. CDR3 length equals 20 residues. J was trimmed by 0 bases and V by 4 bases; bases with no gene match: 12. Germline CDR1 is MGHRA and CDR2 is YSYEKL. For the CDR3, the DNA is TGCGCCAGCAGCCCACTGGGACAGGGGGCGGTTCACGCAACTAATGAAAAACTGTTTTTT. This codes for CASSPLGQGAVHATNEKLFF.

This clonotype was seen a single time. V and J are TRBV27 and TRBJ2-1; 13 bases fit TRBD2. The CDR3 spans 14 residues. Per germline, CDR1 MNHEY and CDR2 SMNVEV (reference sequence). Trimming took 7 bases from V and 6 from J; bases not matched to a gene: 3. The CDR3 sequence is CASTTSGGANEQFF. The CDR3 DNA follows: TGTGCCAGCACCACTAGCGGGGGGGCCAATGAGCAGTTCTTC.

The chain is built from TRBV6-5 and TRBJ1-2; a possible D gene is TRBD1 (5 bases). The CDR3 has 16 residues. Looked up from germline, CDR1 is MNHEY and CDR2 is SVGAGI. The V end lost 6 bases, the J end lost 1 base, and 18 bases lay between the germline ends. The CDR3: CASRHDRTGDNYGYTF. CDR3 nucleotides: TGTGCCAGCAGGCACGATAGGACGGGGGATAACTATGGCTACACCTTC.

The chain joins TRBV7-2 to TRBJ1-2; possible D gene TRBD1, 5 bases. This CDR3 contains 13 residues. Looked up from germline, CDR1 is SGHTA and CDR2 is FQGNSA. V lost 4 bases to trimming and J lost 3 bases, with 9 bases between them. Here the CDR3 DNA reads TGTGCCAGCAGCTCGACAGATTACTATGGCTACACCTTC. Amino acids: CASSSTDYYGYTF.

The chain combines TRBV7-8 with TRBJ2-1; no definite D call. V was shortened by 1 base and J by 8 bases, with 6 bases between the two germline ends. CDR1 is SGHVS, CDR2 FQNEAQ, per germline. The CDR3 totals 12 residues. The CDR3 is CASSLELYEQFF. In DNA form, the CDR3 reads TGTGCCAGCAGCTTAGAACTCTATGAGCAGTTCTTC. Based on the CDR3 plus reference TRBV7-8 and TRBJ2-1, the full variable domain is GAGVSQSPRYKVAKRGQDVALRCDPISGHVSLFWYQQALGQGPEFLTYFQNEAQLDKSGLPSDRFFAERPEGSVSTLKIQRTQQEDSAVYLCASSLELYEQFFGPGTRLTVL.

CDR3 protein: CASSLFLRGTGTGNTIYF. DNA for the CDR3: TGTGCCAGCAGCTTATTCTTGAGAGGGACAGGGACTGGAAACACCATATATTTT. The V gene is TRBV7-2, the J gene TRBJ1-3; TRBD1 matches 9 bases. The CDR3 loop spans 18 amino acids. V gave up 2 bases and J gave up 2 bases; unmatched junction bases: 10. Germline values: CDR1 SGHTA, CDR2 FQGNSA.

The chain couples TRBV27 to TRBJ2-3; D remains ambiguous. The CDR3 totals 14 residues. Germline CDR1 and CDR2: MNHEY and SMNVEV (reference sequence). Trimming removed 2 bases from V and 2 bases from J, with 8 bases in between. For the CDR3, the DNA is TGTGCCAGCAGTTTAGGAGAGTTCACAGATACGCAGTATTTT. Protein: CASSLGEFTDTQYF.

This chain uses TRBV7-8 with TRBJ2-2; 7 positions agree with TRBD1. The CDR3 has 17 residues. Per the germline V gene, CDR1 is SGHVS and CDR2 is FQNEAQ. Trimming cost V 4 bases and J 2 bases; bases outside gene matches: 10. CDR3: CASSYMPGQRNTGELFF. Here the CDR3 DNA reads TGTGCCAGCAGCTATATGCCGGGACAGAGAAACACCGGGGAGCTGTTTTTT.